The rows below give T cell receptor beta chains drawn from one sample of a study of T cell clusters in autoimmune cytopenias. TCRdb re-called the multiplex PCR reads and gives one entry per CDR3 protein, without DNA. This sample's clone table lists 15,000 or so distinct CDR3 sequences. The specimen sequenced was peripheral blood. The receptors come from a human donor with an autoimmune cytopenia or autoimmune hepatitis (not recorded which). CDR3s include the opening cysteine and the closing phenylalanine or tryptophan. Fields, in order: V gene, J gene, clone size, CDR3 protein. Only part of the rows carry a size: once, few, many, or a class if the clone is expanded.

v_call: TRBV14
j_call: TRBJ1-5
clone_size: -
cdr3_aa: CASSESGIGVQPQHF

v_call: TRBV18
j_call: TRBJ2-3
clone_size: -
cdr3_aa: CASSLRQLTSTDTQYF

v_call: TRBV5-6
j_call: TRBJ2-7
clone_size: -
cdr3_aa: CASSLVQASYEQYF

v_call: TRBV30
j_call: TRBJ2-1
clone_size: -
cdr3_aa: CAWTLAGGSGQFF

v_call: TRBV20-1
j_call: TRBJ2-1
clone_size: -
cdr3_aa: CSARPPGQLENNEQFF

v_call: TRBV29-1
j_call: TRBJ2-2
clone_size: medium-sized
cdr3_aa: CSVAKDRTYTGELFF

v_call: TRBV5-4
j_call: TRBJ2-1
clone_size: -
cdr3_aa: CASSLWTAGYNEQFF

v_call: TRBV5-1
j_call: TRBJ2-6
clone_size: -
cdr3_aa: CASSAGNAGANVLTF

v_call: TRBV6-5
j_call: TRBJ2-5
clone_size: -
cdr3_aa: CASSSLLSGETQYF

v_call: TRBV6-5
j_call: TRBJ2-1
clone_size: -
cdr3_aa: CAIEGGDNEQFF

v_call: TRBV20-1
j_call: TRBJ2-2
clone_size: -
cdr3_aa: CSARDTLNTGELFF

v_call: TRBV6-6
j_call: TRBJ1-6
clone_size: -
cdr3_aa: CATGDTTYNSPLHF

v_call: TRBV12-3/TRBV12-4
j_call: TRBJ2-5
clone_size: -
cdr3_aa: CASSSRQGRKTQYF

v_call: TRBV20-1
j_call: TRBJ2-3
clone_size: -
cdr3_aa: CSAPAAGSTDTQYF

v_call: TRBV6-1
j_call: TRBJ1-2
clone_size: medium-sized
cdr3_aa: CAITDTWGYGYTF

v_call: TRBV6-1
j_call: TRBJ1-6
clone_size: -
cdr3_aa: CASSDWRTLGSPLHF

v_call: TRBV11-2
j_call: TRBJ2-1
clone_size: -
cdr3_aa: CASSVLAGNGFF

v_call: TRBV6-1
j_call: TRBJ1-4
clone_size: -
cdr3_aa: CASSEGAHEKLFF

v_call: TRBV20-1
j_call: TRBJ1-5
clone_size: -
cdr3_aa: CSAVDRQYNQPQHF

v_call: TRBV19
j_call: TRBJ2-7
clone_size: -
cdr3_aa: CASSGDGTYEQYF

v_call: TRBV27
j_call: TRBJ1-5
clone_size: -
cdr3_aa: CASSWGVNQPQHF

v_call: TRBV19
j_call: TRBJ2-1
clone_size: -
cdr3_aa: CASSIELDIYNEQFF

v_call: TRBV7-2
j_call: TRBJ2-5
clone_size: -
cdr3_aa: CASSLVGGSLETQYF

v_call: TRBV15
j_call: TRBJ2-7
clone_size: medium-sized
cdr3_aa: CATSRREPYEQYF

v_call: TRBV27
j_call: TRBJ2-1
clone_size: medium-sized
cdr3_aa: CASSHLGANEQFF

v_call: TRBV6-5
j_call: TRBJ2-7
clone_size: -
cdr3_aa: CASSYSQPYRDSYTYEQYF

v_call: TRBV6-6
j_call: TRBJ2-7
clone_size: -
cdr3_aa: CASRRGQDSYEQYF

v_call: TRBV7-9
j_call: TRBJ2-1
clone_size: -
cdr3_aa: CASSQLTGRKDEQFF

v_call: TRBV6-6
j_call: TRBJ1-2
clone_size: -
cdr3_aa: CASSSYRVDGYTF

v_call: TRBV7-6
j_call: TRBJ1-1
clone_size: -
cdr3_aa: CASSLWSGENTEAFF

v_call: TRBV27
j_call: TRBJ1-2
clone_size: -
cdr3_aa: CASSGGTGGSGYTF

v_call: TRBV6-5
j_call: TRBJ1-5
clone_size: -
cdr3_aa: CASSEAGAWQPQHF

v_call: TRBV27
j_call: TRBJ2-7
clone_size: medium-sized
cdr3_aa: CASSQGASSYEQYF

v_call: TRBV7-2
j_call: TRBJ2-1
clone_size: -
cdr3_aa: CASSSHNEQFF

v_call: TRBV27
j_call: TRBJ1-5
clone_size: -
cdr3_aa: CASSSAGAGQPQHF

v_call: TRBV7-9
j_call: TRBJ1-4
clone_size: -
cdr3_aa: CASSAGSEKLFF

v_call: TRBV5-5
j_call: TRBJ1-1
clone_size: -
cdr3_aa: CASSLYINTEAFF

v_call: TRBV6-1
j_call: TRBJ1-5
clone_size: -
cdr3_aa: CASSDSPPIWGSNQPQHF

v_call: TRBV6-5
j_call: TRBJ1-2
clone_size: -
cdr3_aa: CASSPGRLFRYGYTF

v_call: TRBV6-5
j_call: TRBJ1-1
clone_size: -
cdr3_aa: CASSSRWTGRDTEAFF

v_call: TRBV5-6
j_call: TRBJ1-4
clone_size: medium-sized
cdr3_aa: CASSSVGDNEKLFF

v_call: TRBV5-4
j_call: TRBJ2-2
clone_size: -
cdr3_aa: CARSQYTGDTGELFF

v_call: TRBV13
j_call: TRBJ2-7
clone_size: -
cdr3_aa: CASSSGAGYEQYF

v_call: TRBV5-4
j_call: TRBJ1-6
clone_size: -
cdr3_aa: CASSLRGYNSPLHF

v_call: TRBV6-5
j_call: TRBJ2-5
clone_size: -
cdr3_aa: CASSYSSAGVVRETQYF

v_call: TRBV12-3/TRBV12-4
j_call: TRBJ2-7
clone_size: -
cdr3_aa: CASSFEAGGWYEQYF

v_call: TRBV6-1
j_call: TRBJ1-1
clone_size: -
cdr3_aa: CASSIFWGLEAFF

v_call: TRBV7-6
j_call: TRBJ2-1
clone_size: -
cdr3_aa: CASSLAHRTVGGEQFF